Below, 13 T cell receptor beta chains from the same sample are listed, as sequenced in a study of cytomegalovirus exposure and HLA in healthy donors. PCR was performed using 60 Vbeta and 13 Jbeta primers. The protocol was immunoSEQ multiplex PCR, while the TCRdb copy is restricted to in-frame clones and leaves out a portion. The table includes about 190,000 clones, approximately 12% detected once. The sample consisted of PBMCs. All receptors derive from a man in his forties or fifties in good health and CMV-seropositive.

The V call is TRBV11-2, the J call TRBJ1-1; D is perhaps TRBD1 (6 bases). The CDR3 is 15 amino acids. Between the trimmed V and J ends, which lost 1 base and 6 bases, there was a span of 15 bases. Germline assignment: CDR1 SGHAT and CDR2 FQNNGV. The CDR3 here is CASSLGIQGTAEAFF. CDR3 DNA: TGTGCCAGCAGCTTAGGGATACAGGGTACCGCTGAAGCTTTCTTT.

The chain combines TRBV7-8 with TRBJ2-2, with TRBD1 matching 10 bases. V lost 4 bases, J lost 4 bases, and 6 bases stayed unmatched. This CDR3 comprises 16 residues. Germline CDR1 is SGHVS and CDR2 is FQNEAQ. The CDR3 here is CASSSGQGLLTGELFF. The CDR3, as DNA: TGTGCCAGCAGCTCGGGACAGGGGCTACTCACCGGGGAGCTGTTTTTT.

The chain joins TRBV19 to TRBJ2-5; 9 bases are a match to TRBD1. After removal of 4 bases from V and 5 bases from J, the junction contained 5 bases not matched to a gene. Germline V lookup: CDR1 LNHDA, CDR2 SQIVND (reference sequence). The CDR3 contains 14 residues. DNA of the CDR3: TGTGCCAGTAGTAAGCACAGGGGGCTCGAGACCCAGTACTTC. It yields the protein CASSKHRGLETQYF.

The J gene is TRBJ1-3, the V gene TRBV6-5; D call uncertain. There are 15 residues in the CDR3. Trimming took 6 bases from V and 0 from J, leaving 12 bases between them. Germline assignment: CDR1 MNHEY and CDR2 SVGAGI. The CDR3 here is CASRHTRASGNTIYF. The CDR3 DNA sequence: TGTGCCAGCAGACACACTAGGGCCTCTGGAAACACCATATATTTT.

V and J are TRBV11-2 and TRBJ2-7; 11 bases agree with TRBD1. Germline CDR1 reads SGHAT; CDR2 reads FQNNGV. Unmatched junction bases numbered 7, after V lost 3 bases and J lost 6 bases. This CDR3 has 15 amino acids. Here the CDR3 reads CASSFAGTGGGEQYV. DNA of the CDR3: TGTGCCAGCAGCTTCGCCGGGACAGGGGGTGGCGAGCAGTACGTC.

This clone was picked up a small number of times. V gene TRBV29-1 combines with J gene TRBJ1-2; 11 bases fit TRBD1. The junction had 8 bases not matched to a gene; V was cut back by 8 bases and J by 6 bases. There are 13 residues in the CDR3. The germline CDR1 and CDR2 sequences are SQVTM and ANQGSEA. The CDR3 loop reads CSTPGTGGDGYTF. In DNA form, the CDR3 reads TGCAGCACCCCCGGGACAGGGGGAGATGGCTACACCTTC.

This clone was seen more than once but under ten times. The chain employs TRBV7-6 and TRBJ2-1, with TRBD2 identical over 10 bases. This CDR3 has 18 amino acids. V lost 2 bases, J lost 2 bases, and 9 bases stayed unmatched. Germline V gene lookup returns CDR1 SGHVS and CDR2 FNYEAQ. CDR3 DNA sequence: TGTGCCAGCAGCTTAATAGCAGCGGGGGGGCAGACCTACAATGAGCAGTTCTTC. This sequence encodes CASSLIAAGGQTYNEQFF.

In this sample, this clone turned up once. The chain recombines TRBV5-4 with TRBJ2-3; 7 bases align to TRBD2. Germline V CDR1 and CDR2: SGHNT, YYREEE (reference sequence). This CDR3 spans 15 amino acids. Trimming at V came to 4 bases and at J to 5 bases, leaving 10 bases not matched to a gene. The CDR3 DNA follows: TGTGCCAGCAGCCAAGGGACTACAGTGAAAGATACGCAGTATTTT. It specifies CASSQGTTVKDTQYF.

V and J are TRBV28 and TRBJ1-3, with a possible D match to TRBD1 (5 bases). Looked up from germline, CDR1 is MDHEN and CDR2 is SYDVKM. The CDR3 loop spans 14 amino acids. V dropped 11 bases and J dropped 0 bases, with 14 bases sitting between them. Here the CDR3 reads CAGTRGGSGNTIYF. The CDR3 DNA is TGTGCCGGTACCCGCGGGGGCTCTGGAAACACCATATATTTT.

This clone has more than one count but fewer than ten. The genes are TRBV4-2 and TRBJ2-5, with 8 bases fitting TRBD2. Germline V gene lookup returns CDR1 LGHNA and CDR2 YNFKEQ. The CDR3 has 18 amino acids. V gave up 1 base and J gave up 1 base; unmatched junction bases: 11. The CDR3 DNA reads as TGTGCCAGCAGCCAAGGGTTACTCGAGCGGGGGTTCCAAGAGACCCAGTACTTC. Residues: CASSQGLLERGFQETQYF.

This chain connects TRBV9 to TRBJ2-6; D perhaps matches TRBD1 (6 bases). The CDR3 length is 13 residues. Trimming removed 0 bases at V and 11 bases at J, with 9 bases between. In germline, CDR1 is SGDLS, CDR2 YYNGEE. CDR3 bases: TGTGCCAGCAGCGTAGGGGGACAAGACGTCCTGACTTTC. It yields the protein CASSVGGQDVLTF.

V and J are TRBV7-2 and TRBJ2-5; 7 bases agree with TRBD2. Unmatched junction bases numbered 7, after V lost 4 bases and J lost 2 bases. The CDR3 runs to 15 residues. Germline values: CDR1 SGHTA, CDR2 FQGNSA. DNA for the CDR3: TGTGCCAGCAGCTGGGGGGAGGGGAAGCAAGAGACCCAGTACTTC. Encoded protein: CASSWGEGKQETQYF.

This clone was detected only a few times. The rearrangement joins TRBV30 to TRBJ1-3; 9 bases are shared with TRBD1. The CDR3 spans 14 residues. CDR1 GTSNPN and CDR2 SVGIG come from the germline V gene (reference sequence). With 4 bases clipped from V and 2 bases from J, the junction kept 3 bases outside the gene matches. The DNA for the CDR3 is TGTGCCTGGAATTACAGGGGGCCTGGAAACACCATATATTTT. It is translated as CAWNYRGPGNTIYF.